A selection of T cell receptor beta chains follows, all from one sample in a study of CD8+CD57+ T cells in acquired aplastic anemia. TCRdb ran MiXCR on the reads and lists one entry per CDR3 protein. The table shows roughly 200,000 distinct CDR3 sequences, with 55% to 65% occurring only once. The sequencing sample was made of sorted CD4+, CD8+, or CD8+CD57+ T cells (not recorded which) from PBMCs. These receptor sequences come from a human donor with aplastic anemia. Both conserved end residues are part of each CDR3. A D gene is named only where the DNA matches it firmly. Clone size is stated in some rows and not others, as once, few, many or a class when expanded.

v_call: TRBV28; j_call: TRBJ2-7; d_call: TRBD1; clone_size: few; cdr3_aa: CASWDRGFEDEQYF; cdr3_nt: TGTGCCAGCTGGGACAGGGGATTCGAGGACGAGCAGTACTTC
v_call: TRBV10-3; j_call: TRBJ2-1; d_call: .; clone_size: once; cdr3_aa: CAISEPGNEQFF; cdr3_nt: TGTGCCATCAGTGAGCCGGGGAATGAGCAGTTCTTC
v_call: TRBV20-1; j_call: TRBJ1-1; d_call: TRBD1; clone_size: few; cdr3_aa: CSALQGANTEAFF; cdr3_nt: TGCAGTGCCTTACAGGGGGCGAACACTGAAGCTTTCTTT
v_call: TRBV6-6; j_call: TRBJ2-5; d_call: .; clone_size: .; cdr3_aa: CASSYSRGQETQYF; cdr3_nt: TGTGCCAGCAGTTACTCGCGAGGGCAGGAGACCCAGTACTTC
v_call: TRBV19; j_call: TRBJ2-2; d_call: TRBD2; clone_size: .; cdr3_aa: CASSSGGNTGELFF; cdr3_nt: TGTGCCAGTAGTAGCGGGGGAAACACCGGGGAGCTGTTTTTT
v_call: TRBV25-1; j_call: TRBJ1-2; d_call: TRBD1; clone_size: many; cdr3_aa: CASSESQGARIYGYTF; cdr3_nt: TGTGCCAGCAGTGAATCACAGGGGGCGAGAATCTATGGCTACACCTTC
v_call: TRBV20-1; j_call: TRBJ1-3; d_call: .; clone_size: .; cdr3_aa: CSAPDSHSGNTIYF; cdr3_nt: TGCAGTGCCCCCGACAGCCACTCTGGAAACACCATATATTTT
v_call: TRBV11-2; j_call: TRBJ1-6; d_call: TRBD1; clone_size: .; cdr3_aa: CASSLNPKGAGSYNSPLHF; cdr3_nt: TGTGCCAGCAGCTTAAACCCAAAGGGGGCGGGATCCTATAATTCACCCCTCCACTTT
v_call: TRBV24-1; j_call: TRBJ1-5; d_call: .; clone_size: .; cdr3_aa: CATSDNNQPQHF; cdr3_nt: TGTGCCACCAGTGACAACAATCAGCCCCAGCATTTT
v_call: TRBV19; j_call: TRBJ2-3; d_call: .; clone_size: .; cdr3_aa: CASTSRDGRGMDTQYF; cdr3_nt: TGTGCCAGTACATCCCGGGACGGTCGGGGTATGGATACGCAGTATTTT
v_call: TRBV7-8; j_call: TRBJ2-1; d_call: .; clone_size: .; cdr3_aa: CASSLVSSGYNEQFF; cdr3_nt: TGTGCCAGCAGCTTAGTGAGTAGCGGCTACAATGAGCAGTTCTTC
v_call: TRBV9; j_call: TRBJ2-7; d_call: TRBD1; clone_size: .; cdr3_aa: CASSVMGQGAKEQYF; cdr3_nt: TGTGCCAGCAGCGTGATGGGACAGGGGGCGAAAGAGCAGTACTTC
v_call: TRBV6-5; j_call: TRBJ1-3; d_call: .; clone_size: .; cdr3_aa: CASSYSLGSGTLRAGNTIYF; cdr3_nt: TGTGCCAGCAGTTACTCTCTGGGCAGCGGTACTCTTCGTGCTGGAAACACCATATATTTT
v_call: TRBV24-1; j_call: TRBJ2-1; d_call: .; clone_size: .; cdr3_aa: CATSDFRAYSYNEQFF; cdr3_nt: TGTGCCACCAGTGATTTCCGGGCCTACTCCTACAATGAGCAGTTCTTC
v_call: TRBV25-1; j_call: TRBJ1-1; d_call: .; clone_size: many; cdr3_aa: CASSVERNTEAFF; cdr3_nt: TGTGCCAGCAGTGTGGAAAGGAACACTGAAGCTTTCTTT
v_call: TRBV29-1; j_call: TRBJ1-2; d_call: .; clone_size: once; cdr3_aa: CSVIFLCANYGYTF; cdr3_nt: TGCAGCGTTATATTCTTATGTGCTAACTATGGCTACACCTTC
v_call: TRBV5-1; j_call: TRBJ1-2; d_call: .; clone_size: .; cdr3_aa: CASSPRGWDGYTF; cdr3_nt: TGCGCCAGCAGCCCTCGGGGGTGGGATGGCTACACCTTC
v_call: TRBV7-6; j_call: TRBJ2-3; d_call: .; clone_size: .; cdr3_aa: CASSQDRERTDTLYF; cdr3_nt: TGTGCCAGCAGCCAAGATCGCGAGCGTACAGATACGCTGTATTTT
v_call: TRBV5-1; j_call: TRBJ2-7; d_call: TRBD2; clone_size: .; cdr3_aa: CASTPSPGGTLNEQYF; cdr3_nt: TGCGCCAGCACCCCATCCCCGGGGGGGACCTTGAACGAGCAGTACTTC